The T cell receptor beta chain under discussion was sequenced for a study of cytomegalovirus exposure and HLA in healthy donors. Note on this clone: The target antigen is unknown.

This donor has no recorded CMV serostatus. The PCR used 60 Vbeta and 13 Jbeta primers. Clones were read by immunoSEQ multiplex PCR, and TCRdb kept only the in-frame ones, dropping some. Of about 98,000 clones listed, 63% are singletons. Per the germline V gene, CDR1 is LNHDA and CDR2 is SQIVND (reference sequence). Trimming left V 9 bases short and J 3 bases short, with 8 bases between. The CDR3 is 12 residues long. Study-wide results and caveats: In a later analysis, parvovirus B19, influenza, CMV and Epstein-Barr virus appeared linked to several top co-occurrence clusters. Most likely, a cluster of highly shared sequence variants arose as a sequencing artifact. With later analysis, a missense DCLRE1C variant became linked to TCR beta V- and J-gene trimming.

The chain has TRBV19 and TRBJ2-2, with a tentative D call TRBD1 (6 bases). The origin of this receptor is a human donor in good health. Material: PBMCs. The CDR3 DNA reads TGTGCCAGCCCAGGGGACACCGGGGAGCTGTTTTTT. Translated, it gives CASPGDTGELFF.